The clone carrying this T cell receptor (beta chain) was seen just once. Germline V CDR1 and CDR2: LNHDA, SQIVND (reference sequence). The CDR3 covers 18 residues. V was cut by 7 bases and J by 6 bases, with 28 bases left in between. Repertoires were generated with immunoSEQ multiplex PCR, while TCRdb's copy carries only in-frame clones and drops some. The sample yields roughly 80,000 clones, 65% to 90% seen once. These data belong to a study of OX40 agonist ivuxolimab in advanced cancers. Sequenced material: CD4+ or CD8+ T cells sorted from blood, taken in a trial of the OX40 agonist ivuxolimab. This TCR came from an adult with an advanced solid tumor such as melanoma, head and neck, liver or kidney cancer. The rearrangement joins TRBV19 to TRBJ2-1; TRBD1 is a possible D gene (7 bases). CDR3 amino acids: CASTTGGPTGVGSNEQFF. Written as DNA, the CDR3 is TGTGCCAGTACCACCGGGGGTCCAACAGGGGTGGGTAGCAATGAGCAGTTCTTC.